A single TCR beta chain is shown here with its context. The antigen is undetermined. TCR sequencing used cDNA made by reverse transcription of extracted RNA. The method was immunoSEQ multiplex PCR; TCRdb's version includes in-frame clones alone and lacks a portion of them. The sample yields some 160,000 clones, less than 75% seen once. The data were obtained in a study of CD8+ T cells in alopecia areata. Study-level points and caveats: Lesional scalp exceeded normal scalp in clonality, especially in alopecia totalis/universalis.

The CDR3 runs to 16 residues. CDR1 GTSNPN and CDR2 SVGIG come from the germline V gene (reference sequence). V lost 4 bases and J lost 0, with 16 bases in between. The V call is TRBV30, the J call TRBJ2-1; D might be TRBD2 (6 bases). The sample was CD8+ T cells sorted from blood. This receptor was obtained from a human donor in good health. CDR3 in DNA: TGTGCCTGGACCCCAGTGGTAGCGGCCTCCTACAATGAGCAGTTCTTC. Amino acid sequence: CAWTPVVAASYNEQFF.